This TCR beta chain derives from a study of T cell repertoires in cytomegalovirus infection. Across the study: Indications came from public TCR beta signatures; they pointed to CMV infection and to a matching HLA type. Study-wide results and caveats: The ex vivo response was dominated by HLA-C-restricted CMV-specific TCR beta clonotypes. Carriers of CMV plus the relevant HLA were identified by cumulative public TCR beta family frequency.

TCRdb fed the reads into MiXCR, producing one record per CDR3 protein. This table has a few hundred thousand distinct CDR3 sequences, more than 9% appearing once. In this sample, this clonotype turned up many times. Its matching antigen is unknown. There are 16 residues in the CDR3. V lost 0 bases and J lost 0; bases outside the gene matches: 2. Looked up from germline, CDR1 is LGHNA and CDR2 is YSLEER. The chain employs TRBV4-3 and TRBJ2-4; 7 bases map to TRBD2. The clonotype originates from a human donor in good health (CMV status not recorded). Some clones in this sample may be carry-over from other donors' samples. Sequencing was performed on PBMCs. The chain's CDR3 is CASSQEWEGAKNIQYF. The CDR3 DNA follows: TGCGCCAGCAGCCAAGAATGGGAGGGAGCCAAAAACATTCAGTACTTC.